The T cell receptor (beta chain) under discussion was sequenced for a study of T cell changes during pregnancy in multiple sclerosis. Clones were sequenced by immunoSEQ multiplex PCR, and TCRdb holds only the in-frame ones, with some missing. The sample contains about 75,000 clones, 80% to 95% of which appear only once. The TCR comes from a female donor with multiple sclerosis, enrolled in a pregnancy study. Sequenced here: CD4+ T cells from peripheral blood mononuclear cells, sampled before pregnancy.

In nucleotides, the CDR3 is TGTGCCAGCAGTTTGATCGGGACAGGGCCCATGACCCAGCATTTT. Protein sequence: CASSLIGTGPMTQHF. The chain employs TRBV28 and TRBJ1-5; 9 nucleotides align to TRBD1. This CDR3 is built from 15 residues. J gave up 11 bases and V 3 bases, and 11 bases lay outside the gene matches. Germline-derived CDR1 and CDR2 are MDHEN and SYDVKM.